Below, 8 T cell receptor beta chains from the same sample are listed, as sequenced in a study of cytomegalovirus exposure and HLA in healthy donors. It was with 60 Vbeta and 13 Jbeta primers that the PCR ran. The table came from immunoSEQ multiplex PCR; TCRdb's copy has only in-frame clones and leaves some out. The sample includes 200,000 to 250,000 clones. Sequencing input: PBMCs. The receptor source for this set is a woman aged 25 to 45 in good health and CMV-seropositive.

This rearrangement joins TRBV21-1 to TRBJ2-7; no check of the table's D call, TRBD2, against the DNA was made. TRBV21-1 is annotated as a pseudogene. CDR3 length: 16 residues. The CDR3 is CASSKKGTSVSYEQYF. The DNA of the CDR3 is TGTGCCAGCAGCAAAAAGGGGACTAGCGTCTCCTACGAGCAGTACTTC.

The CDR3 nucleotides are TGCGCCAGCAGCTTAGGTTCCACTAGCTCCTACGAGCAGTACTTC. Translating gives CASSLGSTSSYEQYF. This chain joins TRBV5-1 and TRBJ2-7; D might be TRBD2 (5 bases). V dropped 2 bases and J dropped 0 bases, with 12 bases sitting between them. Germline CDR1 is SGHRS and CDR2 is YFSETQ. The CDR3 loop spans 15 amino acids.

The chain links TRBV7-2 to TRBJ2-1; 11 bases align to TRBD2. The CDR3 totals 16 residues. With V trimmed by 1 base and J by 9 bases, 8 bases remained unmatched. The germline V gene has CDR1 SGHTA and CDR2 FQGNSA. CDR3 sequence reads: CASSLGWGLADPEQFF. In DNA form, the CDR3 reads TGTGCCAGCAGCTTAGGGTGGGGACTAGCGGATCCTGAGCAGTTCTTC.

J is TRBJ1-2 and V is TRBV5-1, with 9 bases identical to TRBD1. Looked up from germline, CDR1 is SGHRS and CDR2 is YFSETQ. With V trimmed by 5 bases and J by 3 bases, 2 bases remained unmatched. This CDR3 region has 13 residues. The CDR3 nucleotides are TGCGCCAGCAGTTGGGACAGGGACTATGGCTACACCTTC. As protein: CASSWDRDYGYTF.

The chain employs TRBV7-2 and TRBJ1-1, with TRBD1 matching over 12 bases. Germline V gene sequence: CDR1 SGHTA, CDR2 FQGNSA. The CDR3 length is 15 residues. With V trimmed by 2 bases and J by 6 bases, 4 bases remained unmatched. The CDR3 spells CASSLRDRGRSEAFF. DNA of the CDR3: TGTGCCAGCAGCTTAAGGGACAGGGGGCGATCTGAAGCTTTCTTT.

The chain employs TRBV11-2 and TRBJ2-5; 9 bases fit TRBD1. This CDR3 spans 16 amino acids. The germline V gene has CDR1 SGHAT and CDR2 FQNNGV. J gave up 2 bases and V 1 base, and 5 bases lay outside the gene matches. CDR3 bases: TGTGCCAGCAGCTTAGTGGTCGACAGGGGGCAAGAGACCCAGTACTTC. This gives the protein CASSLVVDRGQETQYF. Together with reference TRBV11-2 and TRBJ2-5, the CDR3 gives the full variable domain: EAGVAQSPRYKIIEKRQSVAFWCNPISGHATLYWYQQILGQGPKLLIQFQNNGVVDDSQLPKDRFSAERLKGVDSTLKIQPAKLEDSAVYLCASSLVVDRGQETQYFGPGTRLLVL.

The J gene is TRBJ2-3, the V gene TRBV27, with 12 bases identical to TRBD2. The CDR3 loop spans 16 amino acids. Germline V lookup: CDR1 MNHEY, CDR2 SMNVEV (reference sequence). The J segment lost 4 bases and the V segment lost 0 bases, leaving 2 bases of the junction unmatched. CDR3 residues: CASSLSLAGGADTQYF. The CDR3 DNA reads as TGTGCCAGCAGTTTATCACTAGCGGGGGGTGCAGATACGCAGTATTTT.

This rearrangement joins TRBV5-6 to TRBJ1-4, with 7 bases identical to TRBD1. V gave up 0 bases and J gave up 7 bases; unmatched junction bases: 6. Germline V gives CDR1 SGHDT, CDR2 YYEEEE. The CDR3 contains 15 residues. CDR3 residues: CASSLEINRGEKLFF. CDR3 nucleotides: TGTGCCAGCAGCTTGGAGATTAACAGGGGTGAAAAACTGTTTTTT.